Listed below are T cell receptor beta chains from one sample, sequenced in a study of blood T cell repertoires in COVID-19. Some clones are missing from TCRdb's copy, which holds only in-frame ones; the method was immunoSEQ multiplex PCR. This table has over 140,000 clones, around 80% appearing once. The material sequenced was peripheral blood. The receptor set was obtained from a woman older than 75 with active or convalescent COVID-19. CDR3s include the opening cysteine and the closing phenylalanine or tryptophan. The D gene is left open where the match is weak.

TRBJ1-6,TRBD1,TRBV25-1,CASSLRSTGPSVTSPLHF,TGTGCCAGCAGTTTACGCTCGACAGGGCCGTCGGTAACTTCACCCCTCCACTTT
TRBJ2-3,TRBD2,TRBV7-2,CASSSSGNPDTQYF,TGTGCCAGCAGCTCAAGCGGGAACCCAGATACGCAGTATTTT
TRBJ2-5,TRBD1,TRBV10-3,CAISEGHRGPAETQYF,TGTGCCATCAGTGAGGGCCACAGGGGGCCGGCAGAGACCCAGTACTTC
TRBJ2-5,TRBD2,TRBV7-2,CASSHPRIAGGETQYF,TGTGCCAGCAGCCACCCCCGGATAGCGGGGGGAGAGACCCAGTACTTC
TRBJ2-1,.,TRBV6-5,CASSYSYEAEQFF,TGTGCCAGCAGTTACTCGTACGAGGCTGAGCAGTTCTTC
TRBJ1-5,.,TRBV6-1,CASSEALRRQTSNQPQHF,TGTGCCAGCAGTGAAGCTTTAAGGAGACAGACTAGCAATCAGCCCCAGCATTTT
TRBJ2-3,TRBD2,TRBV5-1,CARKAGVIDTQYF,TGCGCCAGGAAAGCGGGGGTAATAGATACGCAGTATTTT
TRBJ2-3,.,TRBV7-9,CASSPSVPDTQYF,TGTGCCAGCAGCCCCAGTGTCCCAGATACGCAGTATTTT
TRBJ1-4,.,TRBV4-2,CASSQGPGVNEKLFF,TGTGCCAGCAGCCAAGGGCCAGGGGTTAATGAAAAACTGTTTTTT
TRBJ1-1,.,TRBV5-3,CARPKRGEVRTEAFF,TGTGCCAGACCTAAAAGAGGCGAAGTAAGAACTGAAGCTTTCTTT
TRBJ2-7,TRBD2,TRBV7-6,CASSVTSGSSYEQYF,TGTGCCAGCAGCGTGACTAGCGGGAGCTCCTACGAGCAGTACTTC